A selection of T cell receptor beta chains follows, all from one sample in a study of T-cell memory formation after mild COVID-19. Each CDR3 protein gets one entry after TCRdb re-called the 5' RACE reads with MiXCR. The sample holds 400,000 to 500,000 distinct CDR3 sequences; 20% to 25% are singletons and the top ten take 7.5% to 10%. Sequencing was done on a sample of PBMCs or a T cell subset sorted from them (not recorded which). The source is an adult woman who had mild COVID-19 (a few samples of this study predate the infection). Cell type and time point are not known. Each CDR3 is given with its conserved first and last residue. The order of the fields is V gene, clone size, J gene, D gene, CDR3 DNA, CDR3 protein. The D gene is left open where the match is weak. Size is stated for part of the rows, as once, few or many counts, or as a class when the clone is expanded.

TRBV7-6,-,TRBJ2-1,-,TGTGCCAGCAGCTTAGAGGTTCTAGCGCTCCACAATGAGCAGTTCTTC,CASSLEVLALHNEQFF
TRBV7-6,-,TRBJ1-5,-,TGTGCCAGCAGCTTAGCTGTTGATCAGCCCCAGCATTTT,CASSLAVDQPQHF
TRBV10-3,few,TRBJ2-5,-,TGTGCCATCAGTGAGTCGAGACAGCCCCAGTACTTC,CAISESRQPQYF
TRBV25-1,-,TRBJ1-5,-,TGTGCCAGCAGTGAATTTGCGGGGAACAATCAGCCCCAGCATTTT,CASSEFAGNNQPQHF
TRBV18,few,TRBJ2-5,TRBD2,TGTGCCAGCTCACCACCGGGGCTAGCGGGGGGACAAGAGACCCAGTACTTC,CASSPPGLAGGQETQYF
TRBV7-2,few,TRBJ2-7,-,TGTGCCAGCAGCTTCGGTGGCCCCCCGTACGAGCAGTACTTC,CASSFGGPPYEQYF
TRBV2,-,TRBJ2-7,-,TGTGCCAGCAGGGTTGGTAAGGGGGGACTCTCCTACGAGCAGTACTTC,CASRVGKGGLSYEQYF
TRBV7-9,-,TRBJ2-7,-,TGTGCCAGCAGCAGCGAGACTAACTCCTACGAGCAGTACTTC,CASSSETNSYEQYF
TRBV12-5,few,TRBJ2-1,-,TGTGCTAGTGGTTTGGGGGTAGCGCTGATGAATGAGCAGTTCTTC,CASGLGVALMNEQFF
TRBV7-2,-,TRBJ2-4,-,TGTGCCAGCAGCTTCGAGGGCTGGGACATTCAGTACTTC,CASSFEGWDIQYF